Presented here are 32 T cell receptor beta chains from one specimen sequenced in a study of blood T cell repertoires in COVID-19 (dated by TCRdb to the early 2020s). Libraries were prepared through the immunoSEQ multiplex PCR assay. The table comes from immuneACCESS by way of TCRdb, which keeps in-frame sequences with V and J called. Part of the clones is missing from these tables; in studies checked, under half for an unresolved V gene and the rest for unknown reasons. The sample profile shows about 370,000 clones; 70% to 90% of them were found once. Clones ranked in the top ten supply about 3% of the sample. Sequencing input: peripheral blood. These receptors all stem from a woman in her twenties or thirties with COVID-19, enrolled during active disease.

This clone has only one observation. This sequence joins TRBV4-2 and TRBJ1-2, with 8 bases fitting TRBD1. This CDR3 has 15 amino acids. Germline V gives CDR1 LGHNA, CDR2 YNFKEQ. Trimming removed 0 bases from V and 7 bases from J; junction bases left unmatched: 7. Here the CDR3 reads CASSQDGDRSRGYTF. CDR3 nucleotides: TGTGCCAGCAGCCAAGATGGGGACAGGTCGCGTGGCTACACCTTC.

This clone was counted once. The chain employs TRBV21-1 and TRBJ2-5; no check of the table's D call, TRBD2, against the DNA was made. TRBV21-1 has pseudogene status. The CDR3 contains 16 residues. Here the CDR3 reads CASSKGAGGRQETQYF. Here the CDR3 DNA reads TGTGCCAGCAGCAAAGGGGCGGGAGGCCGCCAAGAGACCCAGTACTTC.

The chain employs TRBV6-5 and TRBJ1-1; 9 nucleotides align to TRBD1. Germline assignment: CDR1 MNHEY and CDR2 SVGAGI. This CDR3 is 15 amino acids long. With V trimmed by 6 bases and J by 0 bases, 5 bases remained unmatched. The DNA for the CDR3 is TGTGCCAGCAGGACAGGGGGGGCTTTGAACACTGAAGCTTTCTTT. This encodes CASRTGGALNTEAFF.

About this clone: The sample holds other DNA sequences that translate to the same CDR3. The genes are TRBV29-1 and TRBJ1-3; possibly TRBD1 for D (6 bases). Germline V gives CDR1 SQVTM, CDR2 ANQGSEA. This CDR3 has 12 amino acids. Between the trimmed V and J ends, which lost 4 bases and 4 bases, there was a span of 8 bases. CDR3 nucleotide sequence: TGCAGCGTTGCCGGGACAGGAAACACCATATATTTT. It is translated as CSVAGTGNTIYF.

V is TRBV12-3 or TRBV12-4 and J is TRBJ1-6; D might be TRBD1 (5 bases). The CDR3 runs 12 residues. The V end lost 3 bases, the J end lost 12 bases, and 9 bases lay between the germline ends. The CDR3 region is CASSLWGEPLHF. The CDR3 DNA sequence: TGTGCCAGCAGTTTGTGGGGGGAACCCCTCCACTTT.

The chain is built from TRBV6-1 and TRBJ2-7; D ambiguous. Germline V gene sequence: CDR1 MNHNS, CDR2 SASEGT. The germline V and J ends were trimmed by 2 bases and 4 bases, with 6 bases remaining between them. This CDR3 region has 12 residues. The CDR3 DNA follows: TGTGCCAGCAGTGAAACCAGGTACGAGCAGTACTTC. This gives the protein CASSETRYEQYF.

This clone was recorded a few times. The V and J genes are TRBV2 and TRBJ2-3; D might be TRBD2 (6 bases). Trimming shortened V by 7 bases and J by 3 bases, and 17 bases separated the two germline ends. This CDR3 is 15 amino acids long. CDR1 SNHLY and CDR2 FYNNEI come from the germline V gene. CDR3 residues: CASIRDSGGTDTQYF. Here the CDR3 DNA reads TGTGCCAGCATACGGGACTCCGGGGGTACAGATACGCAGTATTTT. The full variable domain, with the rest looked up from reference TRBV2 and TRBJ2-3, is EPEVTQTPSHQVTQMGQEVILRCVPISNHLYFYWYRQILGQKVEFLVSFYNNEISEKSEIFDDQFSVERPDGSNFTLKIRSTKLEDSAMYFCASIRDSGGTDTQYFGPGTRLTVL.

This chain connects TRBV6-1 to TRBJ2-1; 12 positions match TRBD2. Germline V gene sequence: CDR1 MNHNS, CDR2 SASEGT. The CDR3 loop spans 14 amino acids. Trimming at V came to 5 bases and at J to 5 bases, leaving 1 base not matched to a gene. CDR3 loop: CASSPSGRDNEQFF. The CDR3 DNA sequence: TGTGCCAGCAGTCCTAGCGGGAGGGACAATGAGCAGTTCTTC.

The chain recombines TRBV21-1 with TRBJ1-3; the table's D call TRBD1 went unverified against the DNA. TRBV21-1 is a pseudogene locus. The CDR3 extends over 16 amino acids. The CDR3 coding sequence is TGTGCCAGCAGCAATCCGACAGGGGGTTGTGGAAACACCATATATTTT. Translating it yields CASSNPTGGCGNTIYF.

CDR3 sequence reads: CASSLYGTANYGYTF. CDR3 in DNA: TGTGCCAGCAGTTTATACGGGACAGCTAACTATGGCTACACCTTC. This chain joins TRBV28 and TRBJ1-2; TRBD1 matches 7 bases. The CDR3 loop spans 15 amino acids. In germline, CDR1 is MDHEN, CDR2 SYDVKM. The V and J ends lost 1 base and 0 bases, in that order; junction bases with no gene match: 2.

The gene calls are TRBV3-1 (or the pseudogene TRBV3-2) and TRBJ2-3; TRBD2 agrees at 10 bases. This CDR3 contains 18 residues. Germline CDR1 and CDR2: LGHDT and YNNKEL (reference sequence). The V gene end was trimmed by 0 bases and the J gene end by 5 bases; junction bases not matched to a gene: 11. CDR3 amino acids: CASSQEIRLAGAGDTQYF. In DNA, the CDR3 is TGTGCCAGCAGCCAAGAAATTAGGCTAGCGGGAGCTGGAGATACGCAGTATTTT.

The V and J genes are TRBV5-1 and TRBJ2-3; 8 bases align to TRBD2. The CDR3 contains 14 residues. Looked up from germline, CDR1 is SGHRS and CDR2 is YFSETQ. The V gene end was trimmed by 4 bases and the J gene end by 2 bases; junction bases not matched to a gene: 3. CDR3 nucleotides: TGCGCCAGCAGCGCGGGGGGATTCACAGATACGCAGTATTTT. This codes for CASSAGGFTDTQYF.

Judged by abundance, this clone is medium-sized. This chain uses TRBV3-1 (or the pseudogene TRBV3-2) with TRBJ2-2; 9 bases are a match to TRBD2. The germline CDR1 and CDR2 sequences are LGHDT and YNNKEL (reference sequence). V dropped 0 bases and J dropped 3; count of bases not matched to a gene: 8. The CDR3 consists of 18 residues. The CDR3 DNA follows: TGTGCCAGCAGCCAAGATTGGCTAGCGGGGATCCACACCGGGGAGCTGTTTTTT. Translation: CASSQDWLAGIHTGELFF.

CDR3 residues: CSVTGGPGTQYF. The CDR3 DNA is TGCAGCGTAACAGGGGGTCCTGGGACCCAGTACTTC. V gene TRBV29-1 combines with J gene TRBJ2-5; 8 bases are shared with TRBD1. CDR1 is SQVTM, CDR2 ANQGSEA, per germline. The CDR3 runs 12 residues. The V and J ends lost 6 bases and 7 bases, in that order; junction bases with no gene match: 7.

J is TRBJ1-6 and V is TRBV28, with 7 bases identical to TRBD1. Germline V gives CDR1 MDHEN, CDR2 SYDVKM. V shed 9 bases, J shed 10 bases, and the junction held 6 bases outside the gene matches. The CDR3 spans 12 residues. CDR3 sequence reads: CASQTGRSPLHF. In DNA, the CDR3 is TGTGCCAGTCAGACAGGGAGGTCACCCCTCCACTTT.

The V call is TRBV7-9, the J call TRBJ2-2; 9 positions agree with TRBD1. V gave up 11 bases and J gave up 6 bases; unmatched junction bases: 10. Germline assignment: CDR1 SEHNR and CDR2 FQNEAQ (reference sequence). The CDR3 totals 14 residues. The CDR3 spells CASGGQGGPGELFF. The DNA of the CDR3 is TGTGCCTCCGGGGGACAGGGAGGTCCCGGGGAGCTGTTTTTT.

The J gene is TRBJ2-1, the V gene TRBV6-2 or TRBV6-3; 7 bases line up with TRBD2. Germline assignment: CDR1 MNHEY and CDR2 SVGEGT. The CDR3 has 14 residues. V lost 2 bases and J lost 7; bases outside the gene matches: 5. The CDR3 nucleotides read TGTGCCAGCAGTTACCAGCGGGGCATAAATGAGCAGTTCTTC. Residues: CASSYQRGINEQFF.

The genes are TRBV9 and TRBJ2-7; perhaps TRBD2 as D (7 bases). The CDR3 covers 16 residues. The V end was cut by 0 bases, the J end by 7 bases, with 20 bases between. Germline assignment: CDR1 SGDLS and CDR2 YYNGEE. CDR3 region: CASSVGPGEGVREQYF. The CDR3 DNA is TGTGCCAGCAGCGTAGGCCCCGGGGAGGGGGTGAGGGAGCAGTACTTC.

The chain employs TRBV27 and TRBJ2-3; TRBD1 aligns across 7 bases. The CDR3 length is 16 residues. V was clipped by 0 bases and J by 0 bases; unmatched bases: 3. Germline V gene lookup returns CDR1 MNHEY and CDR2 SMNVEV (reference sequence). The CDR3 nucleotides are TGTGCCAGCAGTTTATCGGGACAGTCTAGCACAGATACGCAGTATTTT. Translating it yields CASSLSGQSSTDTQYF.

The chain couples TRBV11-2 to TRBJ2-5; 12 nucleotides agree with TRBD2. Germline V gene lookup returns CDR1 SGHAT and CDR2 FQNNGV. The CDR3 is made up of 18 amino acids. V shed 4 bases and J 1 base; nucleotides not matched to a gene: 10. DNA for the CDR3: TGTGCCAGCAGCTCCGGACTAGCGGGGTACCCTCCCCAAGAGACCCAGTACTTC. Protein: CASSSGLAGYPPQETQYF.

The chain has TRBV2 and TRBJ2-3; TRBD1 aligns across 8 bases. CDR1 and CDR2 from the germline V gene are SNHLY and FYNNEI. Unmatched junction bases numbered 6, after V lost 6 bases and J lost 1 base. The CDR3 spans 15 residues. Here the CDR3 reads CASSAPTGGTDTQYF. The CDR3, as DNA: TGTGCCAGCAGCGCCCCGACAGGGGGCACAGATACGCAGTATTTT.

The rearrangement links TRBV6-5 to TRBJ1-4, with D unresolved. V lost 2 bases, J lost 3 bases, and 7 bases lay in between. There are 14 residues in the CDR3. Germline CDR1 is MNHEY and CDR2 is SVGAGI. DNA of the CDR3: TGTGCCAGCAGTTACCGGGGAGCTAATGAAAAACTGTTTTTT. This encodes CASSYRGANEKLFF.

The chain joins TRBV6-4 to TRBJ1-1; 9 nucleotides line up with TRBD1. Per the germline V gene, CDR1 is MRHNA and CDR2 is SNTAGT. V lost 0 bases and J lost 3; bases outside the gene matches: 14. This CDR3 comprises 19 residues. DNA for the CDR3: TGTGCCAGCAGTGACTCGAAATACGGGGGAGACAGGGGGGACACTGAAGCTTTCTTT. This encodes CASSDSKYGGDRGDTEAFF.

V and J are TRBV5-1 and TRBJ1-2; 7 bases map to TRBD1. This CDR3 spans 14 amino acids. The ends lost 4 bases at V and 2 bases at J; junction bases unmatched: 5. Germline assignment: CDR1 SGHRS and CDR2 YFSETQ. The CDR3 nucleotides read TGCGCCAGCAGCCCGACGACAGGGAACTATGGCTACACCTTC. Protein: CASSPTTGNYGYTF. The entire variable domain, with the rest obtained from reference TRBV5-1 and TRBJ1-2, is as follows: KAGVTQTPRYLIKTRGQQVTLSCSPISGHRSVSWYQQTPGQGLQFLFEYFSETQRNKGNFPGRFSGRQFSNSRSEMNVSTLELGDSALYLCASSPTTGNYGYTFGSGTRLTVV.

The V gene is TRBV2, the J gene TRBJ1-1; a possible D gene is TRBD1 (6 bases). The CDR3 consists of 16 residues. Germline V gives CDR1 SNHLY, CDR2 FYNNEI. V lost 2 bases, J lost 0 bases, and 13 bases lay in between. CDR3 protein: CASSEWAGAMNTEAFF. The CDR3 DNA reads TGTGCCAGCAGTGAATGGGCAGGGGCGATGAACACTGAAGCTTTCTTT. The full variable domain, completed using reference TRBV2 and TRBJ1-1, is EPEVTQTPSHQVTQMGQEVILRCVPISNHLYFYWYRQILGQKVEFLVSFYNNEISEKSEIFDDQFSVERPDGSNFTLKIRSTKLEDSAMYFCASSEWAGAMNTEAFFGQGTRLTVV.

J is TRBJ2-2 and V is TRBV10-1; tentative D call: TRBD1 (6 bases). Per the germline V gene, CDR1 is WNHNN and CDR2 is SYGVQD (reference sequence). This CDR3 contains 11 residues. V lost 6 bases and J lost 8, with 7 bases in between. The CDR3 nucleotides read TGCGCCAGCAGGGGGACAGGGGAGCTGTTTTTT. Amino acid sequence: CASRGTGELFF.

This sequence joins TRBV7-8 and TRBJ2-7; possibly TRBD2 for D (5 bases). Per germline, CDR1 SGHVS and CDR2 FQNEAQ. The CDR3 runs to 14 residues. V was cut by 1 base and J by 6 bases, with 13 bases left in between. In DNA, the CDR3 is TGTGCCAGCAGCTTAGAGCCCACCGGGGTCGAGCAGTACGTC. Translating it yields CASSLEPTGVEQYV.

The V gene is TRBV30, the J gene TRBJ2-2; the D is unclear. Per germline, CDR1 GTSNPN and CDR2 SVGIG (reference sequence). Trimming removed 2 bases from V and 9 bases from J, with 16 bases in between. CDR3 size: 14 residues. The CDR3 DNA sequence: TGTGCCTGGAGTCTACAGACAATATCCCGGGAGCTGTTTTTT. This translates into CAWSLQTISRELFF.

The chain is built from TRBV4-1 and TRBJ2-5; D perhaps matches TRBD2 (6 bases). V was shortened by 4 bases and J by 5 bases, with 17 bases between the two germline ends. Germline CDR1 MGHRA, CDR2 YSYEKL. CDR3 length: 15 residues. The CDR3 spells CASSPNGGVSETQYF. The CDR3 DNA follows: TGCGCCAGCAGCCCAAACGGGGGTGTTTCGGAGACCCAGTACTTC.

This chain connects TRBV23-1 to TRBJ1-5, with D unresolved. TRBV23-1 is filed as an ORF, its function uncertain. This CDR3 spans 16 amino acids. Deletions cut 3 bases from V and 4 bases from J, with 16 bases between. CDR3 sequence: CASSHGKEQINQPQHF. CDR3 DNA sequence: TGCGCCAGCAGTCACGGGAAAGAACAGATTAATCAGCCCCAGCATTTT.

This sequence joins TRBV12-3 or TRBV12-4 and TRBJ2-5; D remains unclear. V was cut by 5 bases and J by 3 bases, with 4 bases left in between. This CDR3 region has 11 residues. DNA of the CDR3: TGTGCCAGCAGTATAAAAGAGACCCAGTACTTC. Amino acid sequence: CASSIKETQYF.

V is TRBV7-8 and J is TRBJ2-5, with 10 bases that match TRBD1. J lost 5 bases, V lost 5 bases, and 8 bases had no gene match. Germline CDR1 reads SGHVS; CDR2 reads FQNEAQ. CDR3 length: 15 amino acids. The CDR3, as DNA: TGTGCCAGCAGCCAAGGGACAGGGGAGGGGGAGACCCAGTACTTC. Translation gives CASSQGTGEGETQYF.